Below are 31 T cell receptor beta chains sequenced from a single sample in a study of breast tumors, draining lymph nodes, adjacent tissues. TCRdb itself ran the multiplex PCR reads through MiXCR, one entry per CDR3 protein. The profile covers 20,000 or so distinct CDR3 sequences, with approximately 42% appearing a single time and 15% to 25% taken by the ten largest. The sample was breast tumor tissue. The receptors come from a female donor with breast cancer. Some clones in this sample may be carry-over from other donors' samples.

By sample share, this clonotype is medium-sized. V and J are TRBV12-3 or TRBV12-4 and TRBJ2-3; 7 bases fit TRBD2. V shed 2 bases, J shed 7 bases, and the junction held 9 bases outside the gene matches. This CDR3 region has 15 residues. CDR3 sequence reads: CASSLSGVVGYTQYF. CDR3 DNA: TGTGCCAGCAGTTTAAGCGGGGTGGTAGGATATACGCAGTATTTT.

By share, this clonotype ranks as medium-sized. The chain uses TRBV19 and TRBJ1-2, with 8 bases lining up with TRBD1. Trimming took 6 bases from V and 10 from J; bases not matched to a gene: 19. The CDR3 is 16 amino acids. The germline CDR1 and CDR2 sequences are LNHDA and SQIVND (reference sequence). Written as DNA, the CDR3 is TGTGCCAGTAGACGGGACAGGTGGCGAGTATCAAGTGACTACACCTTC. It yields the protein CASRRDRWRVSSDYTF. Filled out from reference TRBV19 and TRBJ1-2, the complete variable domain reads DGGITQSPKYLFRKEGQNVTLSCEQNLNHDAMYWYRQDPGQGLRLIYYSQIVNDFQKGDIAEGYSVSREKKESFPLTVTSAQKNPTAFYLCASRRDRWRVSSDYTFGSGTRLTVV.

At least ten counts were recorded for this clonotype. The junction does not match germline at one end; this may be a read error. The gene calls are TRBV19 and TRBJ2-7, with 13 positions matching TRBD2. Germline V gene data show CDR1 as LNHDA and CDR2 as SQIVND (reference sequence). The CDR3 is 14 amino acids. Here the CDR3 reads CASSMGGLAGARDF. The DNA for the CDR3 is TGTGCCAGTAGTATGGGAGGACTAGCGGGAGCCAGGGACTTC. The whole variable domain, filled in from reference TRBV19 and TRBJ2-7, reads DGGITQSPKYLFRKEGQNVTLSCEQNLNHDAMYWYRQDPGQGLRLIYYSQIVNDFQKGDIAEGYSVSREKKESFPLTVTSAQKNPTAFYLCASSMGGLAGARDFGPGTRLTVT.

The chain has TRBV18 and TRBJ2-4, with TRBD1 matching 7 bases. Trimming cost V 3 bases and J 0 bases; bases outside gene matches: 8. Germline CDR1 KGHSH, CDR2 LQKENI. CDR3 length equals 17 residues. The CDR3 bases are TGTGCCAGCTCACCGGACACAGGGGAAAGAGCCAAAAACATTCAGTACTTC. This sequence encodes CASSPDTGERAKNIQYF.

This clonotype was counted many times. The chain couples TRBV6-4 to TRBJ2-7; 9 positions agree with TRBD2. V dropped 3 bases and J dropped 6; count of bases not matched to a gene: 3. Germline lookup yields CDR1 MRHNA and CDR2 SNTAGT. The CDR3 sequence is 13 residues long. CDR3 loop: CASSEIAGAEQYF. The CDR3 DNA follows: TGTGCCAGCAGTGAAATAGCGGGAGCCGAGCAGTACTTC.

This clonotype has at least ten counts. This chain connects TRBV11-2 to TRBJ2-3, with 7 positions matching TRBD1. The CDR3 spans 15 residues. V shed 5 bases, J shed 1 base, and the junction held 6 bases outside the gene matches. Germline V CDR1 and CDR2: SGHAT, FQNNGV. CDR3 DNA: TGTGCCAGCAGCCAAGGGACAGTTCGCACAGATACGCAGTATTTT. Encoded protein: CASSQGTVRTDTQYF.

This clonotype was detected many times. The V call is TRBV5-6, the J call TRBJ2-5; perhaps TRBD1 as D (5 bases). Germline lookup yields CDR1 SGHDT and CDR2 YYEEEE. Trimming pared 1 base from V and 0 bases from J, leaving 16 bases between. The CDR3 spans 17 residues. CDR3 sequence: CASSLSRVGADQETQYF. In DNA form, the CDR3 reads TGTGCCAGCAGCTTGTCCAGGGTAGGGGCTGACCAAGAGACCCAGTACTTC.

V usage is TRBV12-3 or TRBV12-4 and J usage is TRBJ1-2; D is perhaps TRBD1 (6 bases). Trimming cost V 5 bases and J 8 bases, with 12 bases left between them. The CDR3 runs 12 residues. Here the CDR3 DNA reads TGTGCCAGCAGTCTTACAGGGTACGGCTACACCTTC. As protein: CASSLTGYGYTF.

This clonotype has ten or more counts. Since a much larger clone is just one base distant, this may be a read error. The rearrangement joins TRBV12-3 or TRBV12-4 to TRBJ2-7; 7 nucleotides line up with TRBD2. The CDR3 runs to 12 residues. J gave up 2 bases and V 6 bases, and 1 base lay outside the gene matches. The CDR3 sequence is CASSSGAYEQYF. In DNA form, the CDR3 reads TGTGCCAGCAGCAGCGGGGCCTACGAGCAGTACTTC.

The chain combines TRBV5-5 with TRBJ2-7, with TRBD2 as a possible D gene (6 bases). Germline V gene sequence: CDR1 SGHKS, CDR2 YYEKEE (reference sequence). The CDR3 is made up of 15 amino acids. Deletions cut 3 bases from V and 3 bases from J, with 16 bases between. CDR3 residues: CASSWVSGEYYEQYF. The CDR3 nucleotides are TGTGCCAGCAGCTGGGTTTCGGGAGAGTACTACGAGCAGTACTTC.

This chain links TRBV7-3 with TRBJ2-7; 7 nucleotides line up with TRBD2. The CDR3 spans 16 residues. Per the germline V gene, CDR1 is SGHTA and CDR2 is FQGTGA. J gave up 0 bases and V 3 bases, and 8 bases lay outside the gene matches. CDR3 region: CASSLGSRGSSYEQYF. CDR3 coding DNA: TGTGCCAGCAGCTTGGGGAGTCGCGGGAGCTCCTACGAGCAGTACTTC.

This clonotype was counted at least ten times. The V call is TRBV2, the J call TRBJ1-3; D is undetermined. Germline lookup yields CDR1 SNHLY and CDR2 FYNNEI. The ends were cut back, 1 base at V and 7 bases at J, with 17 bases in the middle. This CDR3 is 16 amino acids long. This CDR3 reads CASSEGYGGSLNTIYF. CDR3 nucleotides: TGTGCCAGCAGTGAAGGGTATGGAGGGTCCCTGAACACCATATATTTT.

Many counts were recorded for this clonotype. This sequence joins TRBV11-3 and TRBJ2-5; D may correspond to TRBD1 or TRBD2 (5 bases each). V was trimmed by 5 bases and J by 4 bases, leaving 23 bases between them. The CDR3 covers 17 residues. The germline gives CDR1 SGHNT, CDR2 YENEEA. CDR3 nucleotide sequence: TGTGCCAGCAGCATGGGCGAGTTTTGGTCGAGGGGAGAGACCCAGTACTTC. This codes for CASSMGEFWSRGETQYF.

This clonotype was seen many times. The chain has TRBV19 and TRBJ2-1; D may be TRBD2 (6 bases). Germline CDR1 LNHDA, CDR2 SQIVND (reference sequence). V was pared by 4 bases and J by 0 bases, with 10 bases between. The CDR3 sequence is 15 residues long. The CDR3 here is CASSNSGSSYNEQFF. CDR3 DNA sequence: TGTGCCAGTAGTAATAGCGGAAGCTCCTACAATGAGCAGTTCTTC.

The genes are TRBV25-1 and TRBJ2-5; 8 nucleotides agree with TRBD2. This CDR3 region has 14 residues. Trimming at V came to 3 bases and at J to 5 bases, leaving 5 bases not matched to a gene. Germline CDR1 MGHDK, CDR2 SYGVNS. As DNA, the CDR3 is TGTGCCAGCAGTGAGCCGACTAGCGTGGAGACCCAGTACTTC. This codes for CASSEPTSVETQYF.

The sample holds one count of this clonotype. Here the CDR3 omits its conserved ending phenylalanine or tryptophan, so a read error is the likely source. No DNA is shown, since the ends of the CDR3 on it are uncertain; the CDR3 is the one TCRdb lists. The chain couples TRBV7-2 to TRBJ2-5; the table assigns TRBD1, which was not confirmed against the DNA. Germline V CDR1 and CDR2: SGHTA, FQGNSA. The CDR3 is 15 residues long, ends included. The CDR3 spells CASSIQGYSGYTFGS.

Judged by abundance, this clonotype is medium-sized. This chain connects TRBV2 to TRBJ2-1, with D possibly TRBD1 on 8 matching bases. The CDR3 is made up of 13 amino acids. Trimming removed 4 bases from V and 7 bases from J, with 11 bases in between. Germline values: CDR1 SNHLY, CDR2 FYNNEI. The CDR3 nucleotides read TGTGCCAGCAGTGTACAGGGGGGGAATGAGCAGTTCTTC. It translates to CASSVQGGNEQFF.

This clonotype was seen at least ten times. In DNA, the CDR3 is TGTGCCACCAGCACGGGACTATCCGACACCGGGGAGCTGTTTTTT. Protein product: CATSTGLSDTGELFF. The rearrangement links TRBV15 to TRBJ2-2; 7 bases fit TRBD2. The CDR3 is 15 amino acids. The J segment lost 3 bases and the V segment lost 4 bases, leaving 5 bases of the junction unmatched. CDR1 and CDR2 (germline): LNHNV, YYDKDF (reference sequence).

As to this clonotype: A single base separates this from a much larger clone, so it may be a read error. The rearrangement links TRBV12-3 or TRBV12-4 to TRBJ1-1; the D gene is possibly TRBD1 (5 bases). This CDR3 has 13 residues. V was shortened by 4 bases and J by 4 bases, with 10 bases between the two germline ends. The CDR3 here is CASSYRLSTEAFF. As DNA, the CDR3 is TGTGCCAGCAGTTACAGGTTGAGCACTGAAGCTTTCTTT.

In the case of this clonotype: Its ends do not fully match the called genes, so a read error is possible. The chain recombines TRBV11-1 with TRBJ2-7, with D perhaps TRBD1 or TRBD2 (5 bases each). Looked up from germline, CDR1 is SGHAT and CDR2 is FQDESV (reference sequence). The CDR3 loop spans 15 amino acids. CDR3 nucleotide sequence: TGTGCCAGCAGCTTAATCGGGGACGCAACCTACGAGCAGTGCTTC. Translation gives CASSLIGDATYEQCF.

This clonotype was seen many times. One end of the junction fails to match germline, which may point to a read error. The chain carries TRBV6-1 and TRBJ2-7, with D unresolved. The germline gives CDR1 MNHNS, CDR2 SASEGT. The CDR3 loop spans 15 amino acids. CDR3 sequence (DNA): TGTGCCAGCAGTCAAGCGTCCACAGCATACTACGAGCAGTACTTC. As protein: CASSQASTAYYEQYF.

This clonotype was counted ten times or more. This chain uses TRBV5-1 with TRBJ2-5; the match to TRBD1 covers 8 bases. Germline loops: CDR1 SGHRS, CDR2 YFSETQ. J was trimmed by 1 base and V by 4 bases; bases with no gene match: 3. This CDR3 region has 14 residues. This CDR3 is CASSRGQAQETQYF. In DNA form, the CDR3 reads TGCGCCAGCAGCCGGGGACAGGCCCAAGAGACCCAGTACTTC.

This clonotype was detected many times. CDR3: CASSSLAGGSYEQYF. DNA of the CDR3: TGCGCCAGCAGCTCACTAGCGGGAGGGTCCTACGAGCAGTACTTC. The rearrangement joins TRBV5-1 to TRBJ2-7; 13 bases are a match to TRBD2. CDR1 SGHRS and CDR2 YFSETQ come from the germline V gene. The length of the CDR3 is 15 residues. The V and J ends lost 3 bases and 1 base, in that order; junction bases with no gene match: 1.

The chain joins TRBV7-9 to TRBJ2-1; D is ambiguous. This CDR3 spans 12 amino acids. Germline V gene sequence: CDR1 SEHNR, CDR2 FQNEAQ (reference sequence). The V end was cut by 3 bases, the J end by 8 bases, with 8 bases between. CDR3 in DNA: TGTGCCAGCAGCTTGGGCGTCGATGAGCAGTTCTTC. Protein: CASSLGVDEQFF.

The rearrangement links TRBV29-1 to TRBJ1-6; TRBD1 matches at 10 bases. This CDR3 is 13 amino acids long. Losses at the gene ends were 5 bases for V and 7 bases for J; bases not matched to a gene: 2. CDR1 is SQVTM, CDR2 ANQGSEA, per germline. CDR3 bases: TGCAGCGTTCAGACAGGGGGCAATTCACCCCTCCACTTT. Translation gives CSVQTGGNSPLHF.

This clonotype is deemed medium-sized. J is TRBJ1-2 and V is TRBV5-6, with D uncertain. Trimming removed 1 base at V and 7 bases at J, with 14 bases between. The germline V gene has CDR1 SGHDT and CDR2 YYEEEE. This CDR3 contains 14 residues. CDR3 sequence reads: CASSLKGGIRGYTF. The CDR3 DNA reads as TGTGCCAGCAGCTTGAAAGGCGGGATCCGTGGCTACACCTTC.

In this sample, this clonotype turned up many times. The chain links TRBV6-5 to TRBJ2-2; 11 nucleotides match TRBD1. CDR3 length equals 16 residues. CDR1 is MNHEY and CDR2 is SVGAGI in the germline V gene. V lost 5 bases, J lost 7 bases, and 9 bases stayed unmatched. CDR3 residues: CASSHLGQGANGELFF. Written as DNA, the CDR3 is TGTGCCAGCAGTCACCTCGGACAGGGGGCGAACGGGGAGCTGTTTTTT.

The V gene is TRBV7-3, the J gene TRBJ2-3; D is undetermined. The CDR3 extends over 14 amino acids. V lost 3 bases and J 4 bases, leaving 11 bases between the germline ends. Germline lookup yields CDR1 SGHTA and CDR2 FQGTGA. CDR3 in DNA: TGTGCCAGCAGCTTTAACTGTGGGGCAGATACGCAGTATTTT. Amino acids: CASSFNCGADTQYF.

The table lists this clonotype with many counts. The V call is TRBV6-2 or TRBV6-3, the J call TRBJ2-7; 7 bases are a match to TRBD1. CDR1 is MNHEY, CDR2 SVGEGT, per germline. CDR3 length: 14 amino acids. Trimming removed 5 bases from V and 1 base from J; junction bases left unmatched: 5. This chain's CDR3 is CASSHGTESYEQYF. For the CDR3, the DNA is TGTGCCAGCAGTCACGGGACAGAATCCTACGAGCAGTACTTC.

This clonotype has a count of ten or more. The rearrangement links TRBV6-1 to TRBJ1-2; 7 bases are a match to TRBD1. Germline V gives CDR1 MNHNS, CDR2 SASEGT. The CDR3 is made up of 11 amino acids. Trimming cost V 11 bases and J 3 bases; bases outside gene matches: 3. The CDR3 region is CADRAYYGYTF. The CDR3 DNA follows: TGTGCCGACAGGGCCTACTATGGCTACACCTTC.

The J gene is TRBJ2-5, the V gene TRBV20-1; D may match TRBD1 or TRBD2 (6 bases each). Germline V gives CDR1 DFQATT, CDR2 SNEGSKA (reference sequence). This CDR3 has 15 amino acids. Trimming stripped 6 bases from V and 0 bases from J, with 17 bases between. This CDR3 is CSAGLGGRDQETQYF. For the CDR3, the DNA is TGCAGTGCGGGGCTCGGGGGCCGTGACCAAGAGACCCAGTACTTC.